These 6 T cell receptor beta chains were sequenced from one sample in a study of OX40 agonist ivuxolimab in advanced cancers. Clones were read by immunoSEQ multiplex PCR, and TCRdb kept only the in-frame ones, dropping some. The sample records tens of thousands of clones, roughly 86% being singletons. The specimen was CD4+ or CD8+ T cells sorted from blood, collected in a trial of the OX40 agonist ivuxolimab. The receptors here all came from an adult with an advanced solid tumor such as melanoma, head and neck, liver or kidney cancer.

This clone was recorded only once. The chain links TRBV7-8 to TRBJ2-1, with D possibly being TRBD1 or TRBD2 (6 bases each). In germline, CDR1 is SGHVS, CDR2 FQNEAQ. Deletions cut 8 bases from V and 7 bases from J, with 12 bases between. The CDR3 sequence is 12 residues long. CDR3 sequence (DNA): TGTGCCAGCCGGAGGGGGTCGAATGAGCAGTTCTTC. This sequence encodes CASRRGSNEQFF. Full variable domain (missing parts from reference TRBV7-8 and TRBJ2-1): GAGVSQSPRYKVAKRGQDVALRCDPISGHVSLFWYQQALGQGPEFLTYFQNEAQLDKSGLPSDRFFAERPEGSVSTLKIQRTQQEDSAVYLCASRRGSNEQFFGPGTRLTVL.

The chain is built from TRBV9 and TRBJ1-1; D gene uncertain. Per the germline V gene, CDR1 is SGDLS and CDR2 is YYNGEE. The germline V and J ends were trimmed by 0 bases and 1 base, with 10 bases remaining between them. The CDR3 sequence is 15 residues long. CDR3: CASSVALAANTEAFF. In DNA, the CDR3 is TGTGCCAGCAGCGTAGCTCTGGCAGCGAACACTGAAGCTTTCTTT.

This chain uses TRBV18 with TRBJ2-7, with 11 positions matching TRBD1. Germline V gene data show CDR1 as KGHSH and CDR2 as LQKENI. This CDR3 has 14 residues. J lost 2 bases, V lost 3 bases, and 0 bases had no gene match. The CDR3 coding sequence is TGTGCCAGCTCACCGGGACAGGGGGCCTACGAGCAGTACTTC. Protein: CASSPGQGAYEQYF. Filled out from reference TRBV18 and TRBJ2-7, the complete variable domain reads NAGVMQNPRHLVRRRGQEARLRCSPMKGHSHVYWYRQLPEEGLKFMVYLQKENIIDESGMPKERFSAEFPKEGPSILRIQQVVRGDSAAYFCASSPGQGAYEQYFGPGTRLTVT.

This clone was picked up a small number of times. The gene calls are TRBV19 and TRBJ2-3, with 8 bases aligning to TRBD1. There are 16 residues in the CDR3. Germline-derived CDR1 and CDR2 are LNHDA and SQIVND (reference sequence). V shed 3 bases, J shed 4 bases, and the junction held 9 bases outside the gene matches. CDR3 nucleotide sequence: TGTGCCAGTAGTATTAGGGCAGGGGGCGTCTCAGATACGCAGTATTTT. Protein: CASSIRAGGVSDTQYF.

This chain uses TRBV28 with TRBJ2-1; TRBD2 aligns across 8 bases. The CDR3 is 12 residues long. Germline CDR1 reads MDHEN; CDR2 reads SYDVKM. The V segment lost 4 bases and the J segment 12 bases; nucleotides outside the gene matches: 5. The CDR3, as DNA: TGTGCCAGCAGTTCTACTAGCGGAGGGCAGTTCTTC. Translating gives CASSSTSGGQFF.

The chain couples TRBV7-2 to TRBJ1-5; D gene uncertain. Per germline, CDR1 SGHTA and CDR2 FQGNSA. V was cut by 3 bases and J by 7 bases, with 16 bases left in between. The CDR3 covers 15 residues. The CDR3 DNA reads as TGTGCCAGCAGCTTTAATCCCTCCTCGGGACAGCCCCAGCATTTT. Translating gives CASSFNPSSGQPQHF.